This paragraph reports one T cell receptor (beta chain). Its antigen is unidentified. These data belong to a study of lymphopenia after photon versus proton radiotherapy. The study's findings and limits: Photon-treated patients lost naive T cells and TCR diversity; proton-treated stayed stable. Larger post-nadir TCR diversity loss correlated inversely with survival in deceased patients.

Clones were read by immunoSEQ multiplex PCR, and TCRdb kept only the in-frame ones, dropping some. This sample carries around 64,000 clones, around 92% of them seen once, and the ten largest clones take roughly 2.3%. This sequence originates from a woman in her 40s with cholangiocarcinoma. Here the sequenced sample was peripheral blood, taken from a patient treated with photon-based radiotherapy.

CDR3 sequence reads: CASSPQEGRDTEAFF. CDR3 coding DNA: TGTGCCAGCAGCCCTCAAGAGGGGAGGGACACTGAAGCTTTCTTT. The J gene is TRBJ1-1, the V gene TRBV5-4, with D tentatively TRBD1 (5 bases). Germline CDR1 reads SGHNT; CDR2 reads YYREEE (reference sequence). Between the trimmed V and J ends, which lost 4 bases and 3 bases, there was a span of 16 bases. The CDR3 is made up of 15 amino acids.